This TCR beta chain was captured by sequencing in a study of blood T cells in healthy people across ages. General study findings and limits: Higher diversity, along with more naive CD4+ cells, distinguished long-lived donors from aged donors.

Points on this clonotype: What it recognizes is unknown.

Through a sample-barcoded 5' primer and a J-beta primer mix, a second PCR was run for 7 to 11 cycles. Every individual sample yielded 2.5 million or more paired-end reads (each containing CDR3). TCRdb processed the 5' RACE reads anew with MiXCR; each CDR3 protein has one entry. In the table there are about 1,600,000 distinct CDR3 sequences, roughly 45% of which are singletons. The length of the CDR3 is 12 residues. Germline CDR1 MNHNS, CDR2 SASEGT. Trimming took off 2 bases at V and 8 bases at J, with 8 bases between the two ends. Sequencing was performed on blood. The receptor comes from a woman younger than 35 in good health. The chain couples TRBV6-1 to TRBJ2-3, with D possibly matching TRBD1 (5 bases). CDR3 DNA: TGTGCCAGCAGTGAACCAGGGCTTACGCAGTATTTT. It yields the protein CASSEPGLTQYF.